The clone carrying this TCR beta chain showed up just once. PCR was performed a second time for about 7 to 11 cycles using a sample-barcoded 5' primer and a J-beta primer mix. MiXCR, run by TCRdb on the 5' RACE reads, gives a single entry per CDR3 protein. The sample contains about 970,000 distinct CDR3 sequences, roughly 50% of which appear only once. The source of the sample is a study of blood T cells in healthy people across ages. Germline CDR1 and CDR2: MGHRA and YSYEKL. V lost 1 base to trimming and J lost 6 bases, with 12 bases between them. The CDR3 totals 14 residues. The source is a woman aged 55 to 70 in good health. The rearrangement uses TRBV4-1 and TRBJ1-2; D call uncertain. The sample comprised blood. The CDR3 sequence is CASSQVLGPHGYTF. The DNA for the CDR3 is TGCGCCAGCAGCCAAGTGCTCGGACCACATGGCTACACCTTC.